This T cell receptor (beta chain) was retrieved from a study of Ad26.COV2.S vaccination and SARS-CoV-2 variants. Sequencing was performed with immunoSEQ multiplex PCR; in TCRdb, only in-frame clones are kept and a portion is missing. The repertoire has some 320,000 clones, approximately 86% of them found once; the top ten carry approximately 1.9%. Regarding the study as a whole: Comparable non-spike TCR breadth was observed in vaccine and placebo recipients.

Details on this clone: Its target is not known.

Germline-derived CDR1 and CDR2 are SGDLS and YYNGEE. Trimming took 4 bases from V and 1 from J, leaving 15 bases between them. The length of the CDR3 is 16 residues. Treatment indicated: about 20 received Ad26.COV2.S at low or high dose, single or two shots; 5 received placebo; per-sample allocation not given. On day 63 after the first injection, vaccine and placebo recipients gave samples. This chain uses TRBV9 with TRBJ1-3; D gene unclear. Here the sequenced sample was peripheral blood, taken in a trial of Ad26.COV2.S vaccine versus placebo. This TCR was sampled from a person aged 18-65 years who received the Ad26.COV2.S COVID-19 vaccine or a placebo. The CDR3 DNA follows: TGTGCCAGCAGCCCGAGCTCTTTGACATCTGGAAACACCATATATTTT. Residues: CASSPSSLTSGNTIYF. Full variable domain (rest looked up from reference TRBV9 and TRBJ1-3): DSGVTQTPKHLITATGQRVTLRCSPRSGDLSVYWYQQSLDQGLQFLIQYYNGEERAKGNILERFSAQQFPDLHSELNLSSLELGDSALYFCASSPSSLTSGNTIYFGEGSWLTVV.